The sample holds many counts of the clone carrying this TCR beta chain. The antigen remains unidentified. The sample comes from a study of neurological immune-mediated disorders. General study results and limits: Among expanded clones, no CDR3 amino acid sequences were shared across subjects, a pattern suggesting private repertoires in all groups.

Unsorted libraries were prepared from 2 million PBMCs that had been stored at -80 C. The cDNA was produced through 5'RACE with 10-nucleotide random UMIs. TCRdb re-called the 5' RACE reads through MiXCR, storing one row per CDR3 protein. The profile shows 30,000 to 40,000 distinct CDR3 sequences, 3.5% to 4.5% of them singletons. The sequence was collected from a man aged 25-40 years with multiple sclerosis. Source material: PBMCs.

The CDR3 DNA is TGTGCCAGCAGCGGGCGGGACAGGAGAACTGAAGCTTTCTTT. It yields the protein CASSGRDRRTEAFF. The V gene is TRBV13, the J gene TRBJ1-1; 8 nucleotides align to TRBD1. Trimming removed 5 bases from V and 5 bases from J; junction bases left unmatched: 7. In germline, CDR1 is PRHDT, CDR2 FYEKMQ (reference sequence). The CDR3 runs to 14 residues.